This T cell receptor beta chain was recorded in a study of blood T cell repertoires in COVID-19 (dated by TCRdb to the early 2020s). With regard to the full study: Samples from collaborators originated in the United States, Italy and Spain and spanned both the acute and convalescent phases of COVID-19. The prospective study material was composed of cDNA or gDNA derived from T cells, B-cell-depleted T cells, or PBMCs. A de-identified subject ID, COVID-19 status, age in years and sex were almost always included in the sample metadata. Where available, HLA class I and class II types were taken from metadata supplied by the sample provider and were not determined by assay-based typing. The samples were drawn from two sources: the first 160 participants of the ongoing ImmuneRACE study, and about 1,300 subjects contributed by 6 global collaborators. A freely available public database, intended as a resource for researchers studying the immune response to SARS-CoV-2, is where the repertoires were released. Deeply sampled blood TCRbeta repertoires from subjects exposed to, actively infected with, or recovered from COVID-19 were included in the dataset. The investigation overall reported the following: Clinical and demographic metadata were provided uncurated, with the amount varying by source and participant.

One collaborating source in Seattle enrolled patients during active infection and followed them longitudinally through the course of disease. Each collaborating institution followed its own protocols to collect whole blood in K2EDTA tubes. Collaborator samples were shipped for TCRbeta analysis as frozen whole blood, isolated PBMCs, or DNA extracted from either sample type. On this clone itself: Its binding antigen is unknown. Base qualities were left out, and no much larger clone turns up one base away.

TCRbeta CDR3 regions were amplified from genomic DNA using the immunoSEQ Assay, a bias-controlled multiplex PCR. The authors' analysis ran thus. The number of nucleated cells in each sample was estimated from the amplification of reference gene primers within the assay. Sequence reads were collapsed and filtered to measure the absolute abundance of every unique TCRbeta CDR3 rearrangement. For each sample, productive Simpson clonality was calculated as the square root of Simpson's diversity index across productive rearrangements. Not all clones reach the TCRdb copy of this immuneACCESS table, which keeps in-frame sequences only. Checked studies attribute under half of the gap to unresolved V genes and leave the rest unexplained. V and J calls and clone size are given by that table; D and trimming were obtained from the DNA. The sample table lists over 250,000 clones, approximately 88% of them with a count of one. Of the sample, roughly 1.5% falls within the top ten clones.

The CDR1 and CDR2 encoded by the germline V gene (reference sequence) are SGHNT and YYREEE. Ends trimmed: V by 3 bases, J by 5 bases; bases unmatched to a gene: 7. The CDR3 runs 15 amino acids, cysteine and phenylalanine included. Only the CDR3 DNA is retained, 45 bases long and in frame from the first base. In this chain, TRBV5-4 is recombined with TRBJ2-5, and TRBD2 aligns with 10 junction nucleotides. The TCR sequence derives from a human donor with COVID-19, enrolled during active disease. The donor label of this sample is uncertain. Sequencing was carried out using peripheral blood. The CDR3 here reads CASSSDPTSGETQYF. Read as DNA, the sequence is TGTGCCAGCAGCTCCGACCCGACTAGCGGGGAGACCCAGTACTTC. Full variable domain (CDR3 extended with the reference TRBV5-4 and TRBJ2-5 proteins): ETGVTQSPTHLIKTRGQQVTLRCSSQSGHNTVSWYQQALGQGPQFIFQYYREEENGRGNFPPRFSGLQFPNYSSELNVNALELDDSALYLCASSSDPTSGETQYFGPGTRLLVL.